This passage covers 21 T cell receptor beta chains from one sample sequenced in a study of cytomegalovirus exposure and HLA in healthy donors. PCR employed 60 Vbeta and 13 Jbeta primers. The protocol was immunoSEQ multiplex PCR, while the TCRdb copy is restricted to in-frame clones and leaves out a portion. This sample has 100,000 to 150,000 clones, with approximately 80% found just once. Material: PBMCs. The receptors shown here come from a male donor in good health and CMV-seropositive.

The rearrangement uses TRBV10-3 and TRBJ1-2, with 9 bases matching TRBD1. The germline CDR1 and CDR2 sequences are ENHRY and SYGVKD. The CDR3 totals 13 residues. Trimming at V came to 6 bases and at J to 6 bases, leaving 5 bases not matched to a gene. The CDR3 DNA follows: TGTGCCATCAGCCAGACAGGGGGGGATGGCTACACCTTC. Translation: CAISQTGGDGYTF.

This clone was counted a single time. The chain is built from TRBV11-2 and TRBJ2-1; 7 positions agree with TRBD2. There are 17 residues in the CDR3. Trimming took 3 bases from V and 6 from J; bases not matched to a gene: 14. Germline CDR1 is SGHAT and CDR2 is FQNNGV. CDR3 nucleotide sequence: TGTGCCAGCAGCTTTCCCCTCCGGGGGGACCCTAGCAATGAGCAGTTCTTC. Protein product: CASSFPLRGDPSNEQFF.

This clone was found a few times. This sequence joins TRBV7-7 and TRBJ1-2, with 9 bases matching TRBD1. V lost 3 bases to trimming and J lost 3 bases; unmatched junction nucleotides: 2. The germline CDR1 and CDR2 sequences are SSHAT and FNYEAQ (reference sequence). The CDR3 has 14 amino acids. The CDR3, as DNA: TGTGCCAGCAGCTTGGGACAGGGTGACTATGGCTACACCTTC. Translated, it gives CASSLGQGDYGYTF.

This clone was found a few times. The V gene is TRBV13, the J gene TRBJ2-2; 10 bases are a match to TRBD2. The CDR3 is made up of 18 amino acids. Germline V CDR1 and CDR2: PRHDT, FYEKMQ (reference sequence). The trim removed 5 bases at V and 2 bases at J, leaving 11 bases unmatched. The CDR3 spells CASSTSWTSGGNTGELFF. CDR3 bases: TGTGCCAGCAGCACGTCATGGACTAGCGGAGGTAACACCGGGGAGCTGTTTTTT. Full variable domain (outside the CDR3, taken from reference TRBV13 and TRBJ2-2): AAGVIQSPRHLIKEKRETATLKCYPIPRHDTVYWYQQGPGQDPQFLISFYEKMQSDKGSIPDRFSAQQFSDYHSELNMSSLELGDSALYFCASSTSWTSGGNTGELFFGEGSRLTVL.

The J gene is TRBJ1-4, the V gene TRBV14; maybe TRBD1 (6 bases). The CDR3 is 16 residues long. The germline V gene has CDR1 SGHDN and CDR2 FVKESK. Trimming shortened V by 0 bases and J by 6 bases, and 14 bases separated the two germline ends. CDR3 loop: CASSQDLGQGHEKLFF. The CDR3, as DNA: TGTGCCAGCAGCCAAGATCTCGGGCAGGGGCATGAAAAACTGTTTTTT.

The chain couples TRBV5-4 to TRBJ1-2; D possibly corresponds to TRBD1 (6 bases). V shed 0 bases and J shed 4 bases, with 10 bases lying between them. Germline V gives CDR1 SGHNT, CDR2 YYREEE (reference sequence). This CDR3 has 14 amino acids. The CDR3, as DNA: TGTGCCAGCAGCTTGGCCGGACAGCCCTATGGCTACACCTTC. Translation gives CASSLAGQPYGYTF.

The chain combines TRBV6-6 with TRBJ2-7; D is possibly TRBD2 (6 bases). This CDR3 contains 16 residues. The V end was cut by 5 bases, the J end by 5 bases, with 22 bases between. Per germline, CDR1 MNHNY and CDR2 SVGAGI (reference sequence). CDR3 protein: CASSTRLSGRYHEQYF. The DNA for the CDR3 is TGTGCCAGCAGTACTCGTCTGTCGGGGAGGTACCACGAGCAGTACTTC.

This clone came up once. V gene TRBV15 combines with J gene TRBJ2-3; D uncertain. Germline lookup yields CDR1 LNHNV and CDR2 YYDKDF (reference sequence). Trimming cost V 3 bases and J 3 bases, with 7 bases left between them. CDR3 length equals 13 residues. The CDR3 nucleotides are TGTGCCACCAGCAGTTCACATACAGATACGCAGTATTTT. Its protein is CATSSSHTDTQYF.

The chain has TRBV2 and TRBJ2-1; TRBD2 might be the D (6 bases). The CDR3 runs 14 residues. V lost 4 bases, J lost 6 bases, and 13 bases lay in between. Looked up from germline, CDR1 is SNHLY and CDR2 is FYNNEI. The CDR3 reads CASSAPGAGNEQFF. DNA for the CDR3: TGTGCCAGCAGTGCCCCGGGAGCGGGCAATGAGCAGTTCTTC.

This chain joins TRBV27 and TRBJ2-1, with 11 nucleotides matching TRBD2. CDR1 MNHEY and CDR2 SMNVEV come from the germline V gene (reference sequence). CDR3 size: 17 residues. Trimming at V came to 5 bases and at J to 8 bases, leaving 14 bases not matched to a gene. The CDR3 is CASSEPTGTSGFYEQFF. The CDR3 DNA reads TGTGCCAGCAGTGAACCAACCGGGACTAGCGGCTTTTATGAGCAGTTCTTC.

CDR3 bases: TGTGCCAGCAGCAACGGACAGGTCTACACTGAAGCTTTCTTT. This gives the protein CASSNGQVYTEAFF. The rearrangement links TRBV5-4 to TRBJ1-1, with 7 bases matching TRBD1. Germline V gene lookup returns CDR1 SGHNT and CDR2 YYREEE (reference sequence). The CDR3 length is 14 residues. V shed 4 bases and J 3 bases; nucleotides not matched to a gene: 6.

This CDR3 reads CASSLGGLGQLYNEQFF. The CDR3 nucleotides are TGCGCCAGCAGCCTCGGGGGGCTAGGGCAACTCTACAATGAGCAGTTCTTC. The chain has TRBV4-1 and TRBJ2-1; possibly TRBD2 for D (7 bases). From germline, CDR1 is MGHRA and CDR2 YSYEKL. The CDR3 extends over 17 amino acids. V gave up 4 bases and J gave up 3 bases, with 19 bases separating them.

The chain is built from TRBV6-5 and TRBJ1-4; D is unresolved. The CDR3 is 15 residues long. Trimming removed 6 bases at V and 0 bases at J, with 11 bases between. Germline V lookup: CDR1 MNHEY, CDR2 SVGAGI. CDR3 sequence reads: CASSPRGATNEKLFF. For the CDR3, the DNA is TGTGCCAGCAGCCCCCGTGGAGCAACTAATGAAAAACTGTTTTTT.

The chain employs TRBV28 and TRBJ1-6; D might be TRBD1 (5 bases). CDR3 size: 16 residues. Trimming stripped 6 bases from V and 5 bases from J, with 17 bases between. CDR1 is MDHEN and CDR2 is SYDVKM in the germline V gene. The CDR3 DNA reads as TGTGCCAGCAGGCCGGGCGGGGCCCTTAATAATTCACCCCTCCACTTT. This sequence encodes CASRPGGALNNSPLHF.

V usage is TRBV13 and J usage is TRBJ2-3; tentative D call: TRBD2 (7 bases). V was pared by 5 bases and J by 0 bases, with 15 bases between. The CDR3 loop spans 16 amino acids. Germline V gives CDR1 PRHDT, CDR2 FYEKMQ (reference sequence). Here the CDR3 reads CASSRGGGSSTDTQYF. DNA for the CDR3: TGTGCCAGCAGCCGCGGCGGGGGCTCAAGCACAGATACGCAGTATTTT. Complete variable domain (other parts from reference TRBV13 and TRBJ2-3): AAGVIQSPRHLIKEKRETATLKCYPIPRHDTVYWYQQGPGQDPQFLISFYEKMQSDKGSIPDRFSAQQFSDYHSELNMSSLELGDSALYFCASSRGGGSSTDTQYFGPGTRLTVL.

The rearrangement links TRBV6-1 to TRBJ1-1, with D uncertain. V was clipped by 8 bases and J by 6 bases, with 13 bases between them. Germline V gene sequence: CDR1 MNHNS, CDR2 SASEGT. CDR3 size: 12 residues. This chain's CDR3 is CASSRGVSEAFF. The DNA for the CDR3 is TGTGCCAGCTCTCGAGGAGTTTCTGAAGCTTTCTTT.

This chain connects TRBV4-2 to TRBJ1-3; 7 bases map to TRBD1. CDR3 length: 14 amino acids. V lost 5 bases, J lost 4 bases, and 5 bases stayed unmatched. The germline V gene has CDR1 LGHNA and CDR2 YNFKEQ. CDR3 sequence: CASSTGTVGNTIYF. CDR3 sequence (DNA): TGTGCCAGCAGCACCGGGACAGTGGGAAACACCATATATTTT.

This chain uses TRBV5-1 with TRBJ1-2; the match to TRBD1 covers 7 bases. V gave up 2 bases and J gave up 4 bases; unmatched junction bases: 2. CDR3 length equals 13 residues. Germline loops: CDR1 SGHRS, CDR2 YFSETQ. CDR3 sequence reads: CASSLRDSYGYTF. CDR3 sequence (DNA): TGCGCCAGCAGCTTAAGGGACAGCTATGGCTACACCTTC.

The chain employs TRBV5-4 and TRBJ2-1; the match to TRBD1 covers 8 bases. The length of the CDR3 is 14 residues. Germline values: CDR1 SGHNT, CDR2 YYREEE (reference sequence). Trimming at V came to 2 bases and at J to 3 bases, leaving 1 base not matched to a gene. The CDR3 spells CASSLGTGYNEQFF. Here the CDR3 DNA reads TGTGCCAGCAGCTTAGGGACAGGCTACAATGAGCAGTTCTTC. Full variable domain (rest looked up from reference TRBV5-4 and TRBJ2-1): ETGVTQSPTHLIKTRGQQVTLRCSSQSGHNTVSWYQQALGQGPQFIFQYYREEENGRGNFPPRFSGLQFPNYSSELNVNALELDDSALYLCASSLGTGYNEQFFGPGTRLTVL.

The J gene is TRBJ2-5, the V gene TRBV7-9, with a possible D match to TRBD2 (5 bases). V was pared by 1 base and J by 4 bases, with 7 bases between. The CDR3 runs 13 residues. CDR1 and CDR2 (germline): SEHNR, FQNEAQ (reference sequence). CDR3 amino acids: CASSLGGRETQYF. The CDR3 nucleotides are TGTGCCAGCAGCTTAGGAGGGAGAGAGACCCAGTACTTC. The whole variable domain, remainder taken from reference TRBV7-9 and TRBJ2-5, is DTGVSQNPRHKITKRGQNVTFRCDPISEHNRLYWYRQTLGQGPEFLTYFQNEAQLEKSRLLSDRFSAERPKGSFSTLEIQRTEQGDSAMYLCASSLGGRETQYFGPGTRLLVL.

J is TRBJ2-4 and V is TRBV5-5; TRBD1 is a possible D gene (6 bases). The CDR3 loop spans 14 amino acids. Trimming pared 5 bases from V and 12 bases from J, leaving 21 bases between. The germline V gene has CDR1 SGHKS and CDR2 YYEKEE (reference sequence). The CDR3 DNA reads TGTGCCAGCAGACGGACAGATTCTGGGGTTGATCAGTACTTC. It specifies CASRRTDSGVDQYF.